The T cell receptor beta chain described here comes from a study of post-analysis software for immune sequencing data. This clonotype was seen more than once but under ten times. Its matching antigen is unknown. Unique molecular identifiers had been added to the TCR beta cDNA libraries. TCRdb re-called the PCR reads with MiXCR, one entry per CDR3 protein. The sample has about 820,000 distinct CDR3 sequences; about 57% are singletons. General study results and limits: Multiple sclerosis patients showed significantly lower normalized Chao1 diversity than controls did.

This clonotype originated in a girl aged 5-17 years with multiple sclerosis. The sample was blood.

The chain's CDR3 is CASSDYRGPYEQYF. The CDR3, as DNA: TGTGCCAGCAGTGACTACAGGGGGCCCTACGAGCAGTACTTC. The V and J genes are TRBV7-9 and TRBJ2-7; 9 bases agree with TRBD1. The germline CDR1 and CDR2 sequences are SEHNR and FQNEAQ (reference sequence). This CDR3 spans 14 amino acids. The trim removed 6 bases at V and 2 bases at J, leaving 5 bases unmatched.